These 20 T cell receptor beta chains were all obtained from the same sample, sequenced in a study of blood T cell repertoires in COVID-19. Measured with immunoSEQ multiplex PCR; TCRdb has only the in-frame clones, and not every one. This table holds approximately 330,000 clones, roughly 87% found once. Sequenced: peripheral blood. The receptors originated from a man younger than 45 with COVID-19, enrolled during active disease.

As concerns this clone: The same CDR3 is also encoded by other DNA sequences in this sample. The rearrangement links TRBV5-1 to TRBJ2-7; 10 positions agree with TRBD1. The junction had 1 base not matched to a gene; V was cut back by 0 bases and J by 4 bases. The CDR3 spans 14 residues. Germline loops: CDR1 SGHRS, CDR2 YFSETQ. DNA for the CDR3: TGCGCCAGCAGCTTGGCGGACAGGGGGTACGAGCAGTACTTC. Translated, it gives CASSLADRGYEQYF.

V gene TRBV5-1 combines with J gene TRBJ1-2; 12 nucleotides line up with TRBD1. This CDR3 region has 16 residues. Germline CDR1 reads SGHRS; CDR2 reads YFSETQ. Trimming at V came to 5 bases and at J to 4 bases, leaving 9 bases not matched to a gene. The CDR3 DNA is TGCGCCAGCAGTTCCGGGACAGGGGGCCAGGGCTATGGCTACACCTTC. Protein product: CASSSGTGGQGYGYTF.

The chain employs TRBV4-3 and TRBJ1-1; 11 nucleotides align to TRBD1. The CDR3 is 18 residues long. Germline V CDR1 and CDR2: LGHNA, YSLEER. The trim removed 1 base at V and 1 base at J, leaving 8 bases unmatched. In DNA form, the CDR3 reads TGCGCCAGCAGCCAAGGGGGACAGGGGGTAGAAGGGAACACTGAAGCTTTCTTT. It is translated as CASSQGGQGVEGNTEAFF.

The chain uses TRBV6-2 or TRBV6-3 and TRBJ1-1; D remains unclear. Germline V CDR1 and CDR2: MNHEY, SVGEGT. The CDR3 runs to 14 residues. V lost 2 bases and J 1 base, leaving 8 bases between the germline ends. In DNA form, the CDR3 reads TGTGCCAGCAGTTACCCTCTCTCGAACACTGAAGCTTTCTTT. It yields the protein CASSYPLSNTEAFF.

The chain combines TRBV5-1 with TRBJ2-5; TRBD1 matches at 9 bases. The V and J ends lost 4 bases and 4 bases, in that order; junction bases with no gene match: 5. CDR1 is SGHRS, CDR2 YFSETQ, per germline. The CDR3 consists of 14 residues. For the CDR3, the DNA is TGCGCCAGCAGCCCGGGACAGGGAGGAGAGACCCAGTACTTC. It codes for CASSPGQGGETQYF.

The chain is built from TRBV7-2 and TRBJ1-6; the D gene is possibly TRBD1 (6 bases). The V gene's germline CDR1 is SGHTA and CDR2 FQGNSA. With 2 bases removed from V and 7 bases from J, the gap between germline ends came to 15 bases. The CDR3 length is 16 residues. The CDR3 DNA reads as TGTGCCAGCAGCTTAAGACAGGCTCAACGAAATTCACCCCTCCACTTT. Amino acids: CASSLRQAQRNSPLHF.

J is TRBJ2-1 and V is TRBV19; D possibly corresponds to TRBD2 (5 bases). The germline V and J ends were trimmed by 6 bases and 8 bases, with 14 bases remaining between them. Per the germline V gene, CDR1 is LNHDA and CDR2 is SQIVND (reference sequence). This CDR3 is built from 13 residues. CDR3 coding DNA: TGTGCCAGTAGCCCACTAGTTCGTGATGAGCAGTTCTTC. This sequence encodes CASSPLVRDEQFF.

The table lists this clone with a few counts. V usage is TRBV10-1 and J usage is TRBJ1-5; 8 bases align to TRBD1. This CDR3 is 14 amino acids long. Trimming removed 6 bases from V and 3 bases from J; junction bases left unmatched: 4. Germline V CDR1 and CDR2: WNHNN, SYGVQD (reference sequence). The CDR3 sequence: CASSGTGINQPQHF. DNA of the CDR3: TGCGCCAGCAGCGGGACAGGAATCAATCAGCCCCAGCATTTT.

This CDR3 is CASSLDLVAHEQFF. CDR3 sequence (DNA): TGTGCCAGCAGCTTAGATTTGGTAGCCCATGAGCAGTTCTTC. J is TRBJ2-1 and V is TRBV11-2; D is ambiguous. Trimming pared 0 bases from V and 8 bases from J, leaving 11 bases between. The V gene's germline CDR1 is SGHAT and CDR2 FQNNGV. The CDR3 runs to 14 residues.

The chain combines TRBV7-2 with TRBJ2-7, with D possibly being TRBD1 (6 bases). Trimming stripped 3 bases from V and 6 bases from J, with 15 bases between. Germline loops: CDR1 SGHTA, CDR2 FQGNSA. This CDR3 is 14 amino acids long. The CDR3 loop reads CASSFETGLSEQYF. The CDR3 DNA reads as TGTGCCAGCAGCTTCGAGACAGGCCTTTCCGAGCAGTACTTC. The full variable domain, rest sourced from reference TRBV7-2 and TRBJ2-7, is GAGVSQSPSNKVTEKGKDVELRCDPISGHTALYWYRQSLGQGLEFLIYFQGNSAPDKSGLPSDRFSAERTGGSVSTLTIQRTQQEDSAVYLCASSFETGLSEQYFGPGTRLTVT.

This clone has only a few counts. This chain uses TRBV5-4 with TRBJ2-1; 7 nucleotides line up with TRBD1. This CDR3 spans 15 amino acids. CDR1 SGHNT and CDR2 YYREEE come from the germline V gene (reference sequence). J gave up 2 bases and V 1 base, and 3 bases lay outside the gene matches. In DNA, the CDR3 is TGTGCCAGCAGCTTGCCGGGACAGACCTACAATGAGCAGTTCTTC. Translation: CASSLPGQTYNEQFF.

The J gene is TRBJ2-5, the V gene TRBV2; a weak D match, TRBD1 (5 bases). V lost 5 bases and J 3 bases, leaving 10 bases between the germline ends. The CDR3 is made up of 13 amino acids. Germline V gene data show CDR1 as SNHLY and CDR2 as FYNNEI. The CDR3: CASSLAREETQYF. The CDR3 bases are TGTGCCAGCAGTCTGGCCAGGGAAGAGACCCAGTACTTC.

V gene TRBV5-1 combines with J gene TRBJ2-3; D may be TRBD1 (5 bases). Deletions cut 5 bases from V and 3 bases from J, with 10 bases between. CDR1 SGHRS and CDR2 YFSETQ come from the germline V gene. The CDR3 has 13 amino acids. This CDR3 is CASSESGTDTQYF. The CDR3 DNA reads as TGCGCCAGCAGTGAATCAGGGACAGATACGCAGTATTTT.

This chain connects TRBV5-6 to TRBJ1-2; D is undetermined. From germline, CDR1 is SGHDT and CDR2 YYEEEE. V lost 4 bases to trimming and J lost 2 bases, with 3 bases between them. There are 11 residues in the CDR3. The CDR3: CASSLNYGYTF. The CDR3 bases are TGTGCCAGCAGCCTGAACTATGGCTACACCTTC.

The rearrangement joins TRBV11-3 to TRBJ2-5, with D tentatively TRBD1 (6 bases). The germline gives CDR1 SGHNT, CDR2 YENEEA. This CDR3 is built from 13 residues. Trimming removed 0 bases at V and 5 bases at J, with 7 bases between. DNA for the CDR3: TGTGCCAGCAGCTTAGAGAGGGGGGAGACCCAGTACTTC. This codes for CASSLERGETQYF.

CDR3 coding DNA: TGTGCCAGTAGTATACAGGTCGACAATTCACCCCTCCACTTT. It codes for CASSIQVDNSPLHF. J is TRBJ1-6 and V is TRBV19; D ambiguous. The CDR3 is 14 residues long. Trimming removed 2 bases from V and 7 bases from J, with 9 bases in between. Germline CDR1 and CDR2: LNHDA and SQIVND (reference sequence).

The CDR3 coding sequence is TGCGCCAGCAGCCAAGATCACCGGGGAGGATATCTGGAGCAGTACTTC. This sequence encodes CASSQDHRGGYLEQYF. The chain carries TRBV4-3 and TRBJ2-7; D is perhaps TRBD2 (6 bases). The germline V and J ends were trimmed by 0 bases and 7 bases, with 19 bases remaining between them. The CDR3 spans 16 residues. The germline gives CDR1 LGHNA, CDR2 YSLEER.

This clone showed up just once. This chain joins TRBV18 and TRBJ2-5; TRBD2 is a possible D gene (5 bases). The germline gives CDR1 KGHSH, CDR2 LQKENI. The CDR3 length is 14 residues. Trimming stripped 3 bases from V and 4 bases from J, with 12 bases between. CDR3 loop: CASSPVTTRETQYF. CDR3 nucleotide sequence: TGTGCCAGCTCACCTGTGACTACTCGAGAGACCCAGTACTTC. The full variable domain, its missing parts supplied by reference TRBV18 and TRBJ2-5, is NAGVMQNPRHLVRRRGQEARLRCSPMKGHSHVYWYRQLPEEGLKFMVYLQKENIIDESGMPKERFSAEFPKEGPSILRIQQVVRGDSAAYFCASSPVTTRETQYFGPGTRLLVL.

This clone was counted a single time. CDR3 sequence reads: CASSNFRTSGTRGGELFF. DNA for the CDR3: TGCGCCAGCAGCAATTTTAGGACTAGCGGAACCAGGGGCGGGGAGCTGTTTTTT. V usage is TRBV4-1 and J usage is TRBJ2-2, with 10 bases lining up with TRBD2. CDR3 size: 18 residues. The germline V gene has CDR1 MGHRA and CDR2 YSYEKL. J gave up 7 bases and V 5 bases, and 16 bases lay outside the gene matches.

V is TRBV2 and J is TRBJ1-5, with 8 bases fitting TRBD1. The germline gives CDR1 SNHLY, CDR2 FYNNEI. The V gene end was trimmed by 5 bases and the J gene end by 5 bases; junction bases not matched to a gene: 14. The length of the CDR3 is 17 residues. The CDR3 sequence is CASSRVQPGQEHQPQHF. The DNA of the CDR3 is TGTGCCAGCAGTCGAGTTCAACCGGGACAGGAGCATCAGCCCCAGCATTTT.